This T cell receptor beta chain is drawn from a study of cytomegalovirus exposure and HLA in healthy donors. Details on this clone: Its antigen is currently unknown.

The CDR3 sequence is 14 residues long. The V and J ends lost 7 bases and 1 base respectively, with 14 bases between them. Per germline, CDR1 SGHNT and CDR2 YYREEE (reference sequence). General study results and limits: The classifier, whose performance was assessed in both the original and validation cohorts, reportedly diagnosed cytomegalovirus status with high specificity and sensitivity. Sequencing likely caused a cluster of highly shared sequence variants. Most TCR beta V segments were productive about 87% or about 30% of the time in an earlier analysis. Later findings reportedly placed an Asian-associated ancestry cluster below the approximately 670-donor mean for N-insertions.

Researchers ran the PCR with 60 Vbeta and 13 Jbeta primers. Repertoires were generated with immunoSEQ multiplex PCR, while TCRdb's copy carries only in-frame clones and drops some. The top ten clones hold 6.5% to 8% of a sample with under 150,000 clones, roughly 79% of them seen once. The specimen was PBMCs. The V gene is TRBV5-4, the J gene TRBJ2-5; D is unclear. The origin of this receptor is a woman between 35 and 50 years old in good health and CMV-seropositive. DNA of the CDR3: TGTGCCAGCCAACTCGACTCCTCCCAAGAGACCCAGTACTTC. This encodes CASQLDSSQETQYF.